This T cell receptor (beta chain) was obtained from a study of cytomegalovirus exposure and HLA in healthy donors. Use of 60 Vbeta and 13 Jbeta primers characterized the PCR. Some clones are missing from TCRdb's copy, which holds only in-frame ones; the method was immunoSEQ multiplex PCR. The repertoire holds 90,000 to 150,000 clones, with less than 65% as singletons. Trimming removed 4 bases from V and 3 bases from J, with 16 bases in between. CDR1 is LNHDA and CDR2 is SQIVND in the germline V gene (reference sequence). This CDR3 is built from 15 residues. The rearrangement uses TRBV19 and TRBJ2-7, with D perhaps TRBD2 (6 bases). Sequencing was done on a sample of PBMCs. This TCR came from a man aged 35-49 years in good health and CMV-seropositive. The CDR3 DNA reads TGTGCCAGTAGTAATCAGGGAGGCGCTAGCTACGAGCAGTACTTC. It specifies CASSNQGGASYEQYF. The full variable domain, its missing parts supplied by reference TRBV19 and TRBJ2-7, is DGGITQSPKYLFRKEGQNVTLSCEQNLNHDAMYWYRQDPGQGLRLIYYSQIVNDFQKGDIAEGYSVSREKKESFPLTVTSAQKNPTAFYLCASSNQGGASYEQYFGPGTRLTVT.